One sample yielded the 21 T cell receptor beta chains listed below, sequenced in a study of human T cells and chemical hapten exposure (TCRdb year 2021). The library was built by means of RACE. The instrument given in TCRdb is NextSeq 500. TCRdb ran its own pipeline on the public reads, namely fastp trimming at Q25 and MiXCR clone calling, and kept in-frame beta chains. Each record represents a unique CDR3 protein, reported with the most common genes and DNA among its rows. The sample table contains some 46,000 distinct CDR3 sequences; only one count was recorded for approximately 4.5% of them. Jointly, the top ten make up 1.5% to 2% of the sample. According to the study, the label for this sample's time point signals: healthy volunteer bleed at 2 weeks. Total RNA was extracted from unfractionated whole blood collected in Tempus Blood RNA tubes. Sequencing used whole blood. These receptors were taken from a female donor in good health. Some clones in this sample may be carry-over from other donors' samples.

This clonotype was detected many times. The gene calls are TRBV5-1 and TRBJ2-1, with 8 positions matching TRBD2. Trimming removed 6 bases from V and 7 bases from J; junction bases left unmatched: 6. The CDR3 is 13 amino acids. CDR1 is SGHRS and CDR2 is YFSETQ in the germline V gene. The CDR3 loop reads CASKGGGGNEQFF. The CDR3 region has the DNA TGCGCCAGCAAAGGTGGCGGGGGGAATGAGCAGTTCTTC.

This clonotype was seen at least ten times. The chain joins TRBV6-6 to TRBJ1-1, with 9 bases identical to TRBD1. V lost 5 bases, J lost 6 bases, and 4 bases stayed unmatched. This CDR3 has 13 residues. Looked up from germline, CDR1 is MNHNY and CDR2 is SVGAGI (reference sequence). The CDR3 region is CASSEGQGAEAFF. CDR3 DNA sequence: TGTGCCAGCAGTGAGGGACAGGGCGCTGAAGCTTTCTTT.

This clonotype came up many times. The genes are TRBV9 and TRBJ1-1, with TRBD1 matching over 10 bases. The trim removed 0 bases at V and 5 bases at J, leaving 10 bases unmatched. The CDR3 is made up of 17 amino acids. Germline V lookup: CDR1 SGDLS, CDR2 YYNGEE. This CDR3 is CASSVGTGTGVLTEAFF. In DNA, the CDR3 is TGTGCCAGCAGCGTAGGCACAGGGACAGGGGTTCTGACTGAAGCTTTCTTT.

This clonotype was counted at least ten times. The chain recombines TRBV19 with TRBJ2-7; the D is unclear. The V gene lost 3 bases and the J gene lost 3 bases, with 15 bases spanning the gap. This CDR3 comprises 15 residues. CDR1 LNHDA and CDR2 SQIVND come from the germline V gene (reference sequence). CDR3 sequence (DNA): TGTGCCAGTAGTATGTCGGCAGATTATGTCTACGAGCAGTACTTC. Translated, it gives CASSMSADYVYEQYF.

This clonotype occurred many times. The chain is built from TRBV7-2 and TRBJ1-2, with TRBD1 identical over 8 bases. This CDR3 has 15 amino acids. From germline, CDR1 is SGHTA and CDR2 FQGNSA. After removal of 4 bases from V and 4 bases from J, the junction contained 8 bases not matched to a gene. The CDR3 DNA follows: TGTGCCAGCAGCTCCCGGACAGGGCAGGGCTATGGCTACACCTTC. Its translation is CASSSRTGQGYGYTF.

This clonotype has only a few counts. The J gene is TRBJ1-1, the V gene TRBV18; 7 nucleotides agree with TRBD1. The V segment lost 2 bases and the J segment 4 bases; nucleotides outside the gene matches: 7. CDR1 is KGHSH and CDR2 is LQKENI in the germline V gene. This CDR3 comprises 15 residues. The CDR3 spells CASSPIMTGLTEAFF. In nucleotides, the CDR3 is TGTGCCAGCTCACCAATCATGACAGGGCTCACTGAAGCTTTCTTT.

This clonotype was picked up many times. The chain is built from TRBV6-6 and TRBJ1-1; D may be TRBD1 (5 bases). V shed 0 bases and J shed 4 bases, with 15 bases lying between them. The CDR3 is made up of 16 amino acids. Germline V gene data show CDR1 as MNHNY and CDR2 as SVGAGI (reference sequence). The CDR3 reads CASSYSGGAVTTEAFF. The CDR3 coding sequence is TGTGCCAGCAGTTACTCTGGAGGGGCCGTGACCACTGAAGCTTTCTTT.

There are many counts of this clonotype. The chain links TRBV12-3 or TRBV12-4 to TRBJ2-1; 7 positions agree with TRBD2. The CDR3 contains 13 residues. The junction had 1 base not matched to a gene; V was cut back by 6 bases and J by 2 bases. This CDR3 is CASSRGAYNEQFF. CDR3 sequence (DNA): TGTGCCAGCAGCCGGGGGGCCTACAATGAGCAGTTCTTC.

This clonotype was found many times. The chain is built from TRBV6-5 and TRBJ2-5; TRBD2 matches 9 bases. The CDR3 extends over 13 amino acids. Germline CDR1 and CDR2: MNHEY and SVGAGI. V shed 0 bases and J 10 bases; nucleotides not matched to a gene: 3. Written as DNA, the CDR3 is TGTGCCAGCAGTTACTCGGTAGCGGGGGTCCAGTACTTC. Its translation is CASSYSVAGVQYF.

Sample share makes this clonotype medium-sized. This chain links TRBV20-1 with TRBJ1-5; TRBD1 is a possible D gene (5 bases). V lost 3 bases and J lost 2, with 11 bases in between. CDR1 DFQATT and CDR2 SNEGSKA come from the germline V gene (reference sequence). The CDR3 is made up of 14 amino acids. The CDR3 region is CSARGGMGNQPQHF. CDR3 bases: TGCAGTGCTAGGGGGGGTATGGGCAATCAGCCCCAGCATTTT.

Comments on this clonotype: The CDR3 does not end in the conserved phenylalanine or tryptophan, so this is likely a read error. The limits of the CDR3 on the DNA are not certain, so only TCRdb's listed CDR3 is given. The rearrangement links TRBV5-1 to TRBJ1-1; the D call of TRBD1 is as the table states it, not checked on the DNA. Counting both end residues, the CDR3 totals 14 amino acids. Germline V gene lookup returns CDR1 SGHRS and CDR2 YFSETQ. This CDR3 is CASSWAGTGTEAGG.

The sample holds many counts of this clonotype. The chain employs TRBV7-2 and TRBJ2-7; D gene uncertain. The germline V and J ends were trimmed by 5 bases and 2 bases, with 7 bases remaining between them. Germline V CDR1 and CDR2: SGHTA, FQGNSA. CDR3 length: 12 residues. The CDR3 spells CASSQIAYEQYF. CDR3 DNA sequence: TGTGCCAGCAGCCAGATTGCCTACGAGCAGTACTTC.

This clonotype has a count of ten or more. This chain links TRBV5-1 with TRBJ2-3; no clear D. V was cut by 2 bases and J by 3 bases, with 10 bases left in between. The germline V gene encodes CDR1 SGHRS and CDR2 YFSETQ. The CDR3 length is 14 residues. CDR3 in amino acids: CASSFSETTDTQYF. CDR3 DNA: TGCGCCAGCAGCTTTTCTGAAACAACAGATACGCAGTATTTT.

The table lists this clonotype with many counts. The chain is built from TRBV5-1 and TRBJ2-1; 11 nucleotides match TRBD2. V was clipped by 2 bases and J by 14 bases; unmatched bases: 6. This CDR3 spans 13 amino acids. Germline V lookup: CDR1 SGHRS, CDR2 YFSETQ. CDR3 sequence (DNA): TGCGCCAGCAGCTTAGAACCTAGCGGGGGGAAGTTCTTC. It specifies CASSLEPSGGKFF. Using reference TRBV5-1 and TRBJ2-1 for the parts outside the CDR3, the full variable domain is KAGVTQTPRYLIKTRGQQVTLSCSPISGHRSVSWYQQTPGQGLQFLFEYFSETQRNKGNFPGRFSGRQFSNSRSEMNVSTLELGDSALYLCASSLEPSGGKFFGPGTRLTVL.

In this sample, this clonotype turned up many times. The gene calls are TRBV3-1 and TRBJ2-5; possibly TRBD2 for D (6 bases). The CDR3 is 12 residues long. Germline V gives CDR1 LGHDT, CDR2 YNNKEL (reference sequence). V lost 9 bases and J 2 bases, leaving 10 bases between the germline ends. CDR3 sequence (DNA): TGTGCCAGTAGGGACTTACAAGAGACCCAGTACTTC. Its translation: CASRDLQETQYF.

This clonotype was seen at least ten times. This chain connects TRBV9 to TRBJ2-3; the match to TRBD2 covers 14 bases. Germline loops: CDR1 SGDLS, CDR2 YYNGEE. The ends lost 0 bases at V and 7 bases at J; junction bases unmatched: 10. CDR3 length: 18 amino acids. The CDR3 coding sequence is TGTGCCAGCAGCGTAGGGTACGGACTAGCGGGGGGAACCTATACGCAGTATTTT. This encodes CASSVGYGLAGGTYTQYF.

The chain uses TRBV27 and TRBJ2-3, with D uncertain. Trimming removed 5 bases from V and 3 bases from J, with 12 bases in between. Germline V gene lookup returns CDR1 MNHEY and CDR2 SMNVEV (reference sequence). The CDR3 is made up of 14 amino acids. CDR3 nucleotide sequence: TGTGCCAGCAGTCCCTCCCCTTCGACAGATACGCAGTATTTT. Translation: CASSPSPSTDTQYF.

This clonotype was seen ten or more times. The rearrangement joins TRBV6-6 to TRBJ1-6; 8 bases are a match to TRBD1. Per the germline V gene, CDR1 is MNHNY and CDR2 is SVGAGI (reference sequence). This CDR3 is built from 14 residues. Trimming took 5 bases from V and 9 from J; bases not matched to a gene: 6. CDR3 nucleotides: TGTGCCAGCAGTCCCGGGACAGGCTTTTCACCCCTCCACTTT. This codes for CASSPGTGFSPLHF.

This clonotype has at least ten counts. J is TRBJ2-3 and V is TRBV4-1, with TRBD2 matching over 7 bases. The CDR3 extends over 16 amino acids. Per the germline V gene, CDR1 is MGHRA and CDR2 is YSYEKL. The V segment lost 4 bases and the J segment 3 bases; nucleotides outside the gene matches: 10. CDR3 in DNA: TGCGCCAGCAGCCCCCCGAGGGTACTAGCGACAGATACGCAGTATTTT. As protein: CASSPPRVLATDTQYF.

This clonotype has a count of ten or more. V gene TRBV29-1 combines with J gene TRBJ2-2, with D perhaps TRBD2 (5 bases). There are 14 residues in the CDR3. Germline CDR1 is SQVTM and CDR2 is ANQGSEA. V was clipped by 4 bases and J by 1 base, with 10 bases between them. CDR3 loop: CSVARAQNTGELFF. In DNA, the CDR3 is TGCAGCGTTGCGCGGGCCCAGAACACCGGGGAGCTGTTTTTT.

This clonotype turned up a few times. The chain is built from TRBV24-1 and TRBJ2-1, with unresolved D. Germline CDR1 and CDR2: KGHDR and SFDVKD. This CDR3 comprises 13 residues. Trimming pared 8 bases from V and 6 bases from J, leaving 13 bases between. The CDR3 sequence is CATKHSVTNEQFF. CDR3 DNA sequence: TGTGCCACCAAACACTCAGTTACCAATGAGCAGTTCTTC.